This T cell receptor beta chain was captured by sequencing in a study of beta chain features in type 1 diabetes. Study outcomes and limitations: For Type 1 diabetes patients, all four CD4+ subsets carried TCRB CDR3s that were moderately but significantly shorter. High-TCR-expressing cells could be over-represented by cDNA sequencing.

Looked up from germline, CDR1 is SGDLS and CDR2 is YYNGEE. This CDR3 contains 16 residues. V was shortened by 4 bases and J by 3 bases, with 17 bases between the two germline ends. Investigators reverse transcribed all isolated RNA, so they sequenced expressed TCRB transcripts. TCRdb's table, derived via immunoSEQ multiplex PCR, lists solely in-frame clones and lacks some. The sample holds 860,000 or so clones, roughly 15% seen once. Points on this clone: The antigen is unknown.

Sequenced material: naive CD4+ T cells from blood. The receptor comes from a woman between 18 and 29 years old in good health. V is TRBV9 and J is TRBJ2-1, with D perhaps given as TRBD1 or TRBD2 (5 bases each). The CDR3 loop reads CASSPGTYDNYNEQFF. The CDR3 DNA follows: TGTGCCAGCAGCCCGGGGACGTACGATAACTACAATGAGCAGTTCTTC. Full variable domain (missing parts from reference TRBV9 and TRBJ2-1): DSGVTQTPKHLITATGQRVTLRCSPRSGDLSVYWYQQSLDQGLQFLIQYYNGEERAKGNILERFSAQQFPDLHSELNLSSLELGDSALYFCASSPGTYDNYNEQFFGPGTRLTVL.